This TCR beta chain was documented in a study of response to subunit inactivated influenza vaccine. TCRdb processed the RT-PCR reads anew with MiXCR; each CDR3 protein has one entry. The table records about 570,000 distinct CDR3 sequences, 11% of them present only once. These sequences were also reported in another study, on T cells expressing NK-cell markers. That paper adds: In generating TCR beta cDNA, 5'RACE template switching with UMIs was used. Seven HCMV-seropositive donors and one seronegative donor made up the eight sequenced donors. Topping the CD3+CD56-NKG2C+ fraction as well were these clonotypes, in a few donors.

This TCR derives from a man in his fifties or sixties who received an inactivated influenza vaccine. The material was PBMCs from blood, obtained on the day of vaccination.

CDR3: CASSPGILCEQFF. In DNA, the CDR3 is TGTGCCAGCAGCCCCGGGATCCTCTGCGAGCAGTTCTTC. The genes are TRBV7-9 and TRBJ2-1; D may be TRBD2 (5 bases). Between the trimmed V and J ends, which lost 5 bases and 10 bases, there was a span of 15 bases. Germline V gene data show CDR1 as SEHNR and CDR2 as FQNEAQ (reference sequence). This CDR3 contains 13 residues.